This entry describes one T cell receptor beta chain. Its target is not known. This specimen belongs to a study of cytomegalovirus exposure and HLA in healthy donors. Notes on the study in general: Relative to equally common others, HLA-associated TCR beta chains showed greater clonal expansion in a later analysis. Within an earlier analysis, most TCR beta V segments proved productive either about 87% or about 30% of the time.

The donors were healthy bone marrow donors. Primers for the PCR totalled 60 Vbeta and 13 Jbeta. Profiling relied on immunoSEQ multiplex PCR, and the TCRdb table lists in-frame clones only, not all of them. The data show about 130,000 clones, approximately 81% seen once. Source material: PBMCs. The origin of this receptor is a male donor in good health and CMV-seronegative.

The CDR3 protein is CASRYRTGGLTDTQYF. The DNA of the CDR3 is TGTGCCAGCAGGTACAGGACAGGGGGGCTAACAGATACGCAGTATTTT. The rearrangement joins TRBV7-2 to TRBJ2-3, with 10 bases that match TRBD1. The CDR3 contains 16 residues. CDR1 and CDR2 from the germline V gene are SGHTA and FQGNSA. After removal of 6 bases from V and 3 bases from J, the junction contained 9 bases not matched to a gene.